This TCR beta chain was sequenced during a study of tumor-infiltrating lymphocytes in primary liver carcinoma. Reverse transcription of roughly 0.5 ug total RNA with a constant-region primer produced TCR beta cDNA. A slightly modified ARM-PCR protocol with three nested multiplex PCR rounds produced these TCR beta libraries. Running ten to eleven cycles apiece, the first two PCR rounds relied on TRBV1-TRBV30 forward primers together with a C-beta reverse primer. One entry per CDR3 protein results from TCRdb running MiXCR on the multiplex PCR reads. The profile shows fewer than 25,000 distinct CDR3 sequences, approximately 79% of them singletons. Whole-study findings and limits: Only about 7-24% of top clones occurred in every one of the five tumor regions. Against blood, tumors held a significantly higher top-250-clone fraction (p = 0.039). Whereas tumor region pairs overlapped more, tumor-adjacent and tumor-blood pairs overlapped less.

Per germline, CDR1 GTSNPN and CDR2 SVGIG (reference sequence). The CDR3 is 13 amino acids. From about 20-30 mg of unsorted bulk tissue, DNA and RNA were co-extracted together. Surgical resection was the treatment these patients received for primary liver carcinoma. Turning to this clonotype: Its antigen is as yet unknown. One junction end does not reproduce the germline sequence, and a read error may be involved.

This chain joins TRBV30 and TRBJ1-2, with D perhaps matching TRBD1 (6 bases). This clonotype was obtained from a man aged 35-49 years with primary liver carcinoma and hepatitis B virus infection. Source material: liver tumor tissue from sampling region 1. Subset defined: tumor region T1, superior pole. The CDR3: CVWSFDGGGGYTF. The DNA of the CDR3 is TGTGTCTGGAGTTTCGATGGGGGCGGAGGCTACACCTTC.